Following are 4 T cell receptor beta chains from one sample sequenced in a study of blood T cells in healthy people across ages (dated by TCRdb to the mid-2010s). The protocol used for the library was 5' RACE. TCRdb names Illumina HiSeq 2500 as the instrument used. The second PCR ran for roughly 7 to 11 cycles and used a J-beta primer mix along with a sample-barcoded 5' primer. TCRdb applied fastp at Q25 and MiXCR to the public reads, then kept only in-frame beta chains. Rows with a matching CDR3 protein are joined into one entry that keeps the most common DNA and genes. Here the sample has under 800,000 distinct CDR3 sequences; around a fifth occur a single time. The ten largest clones add up to roughly 3.4% of the sample. The source material was blood. The receptor source for this set is a man aged 70-80 years in good health.

This chain uses TRBV5-1 with TRBJ2-3, with TRBD2 matching 10 bases. The V and J ends lost 1 base and 5 bases, in that order; junction bases with no gene match: 4. This CDR3 is built from 15 residues. Germline CDR1 SGHRS, CDR2 YFSETQ. As DNA, the CDR3 is TGCGCCAGCAGCTTGAGGACTAGCGGAGTAGATACGCAGTATTTT. Its protein product is CASSLRTSGVDTQYF.

Comments on this clonotype: Germline and junction disagree at one end, which may indicate a read error. The chain uses TRBV20-1 and TRBJ1-6; TRBD1 matches at 7 bases. Germline lookup yields CDR1 DFQATT and CDR2 SNEGSKA (reference sequence). The CDR3 length is 13 residues. The CDR3 sequence: CSVQTGTYSPLRF. CDR3 nucleotides: TGCAGTGTCCAGACAGGGACTTATTCACCCCTCCGCTTT.

In this sample, this clonotype turned up a few times. The gene calls are TRBV18 and TRBJ2-5; D could derive from TRBD1 or TRBD2 (6 bases each). The CDR3 totals 14 residues. Looked up from germline, CDR1 is KGHSH and CDR2 is LQKENI. V lost 1 base, J lost 2 bases, and 8 bases lay in between. CDR3 protein: CASSPRGAQETQYF. In DNA form, the CDR3 reads TGTGCCAGCTCACCACGGGGGGCACAAGAGACCCAGTACTTC.

The table lists this clonotype with a few counts. CDR3 sequence: CASSQKSGRVNEQFF. CDR3 DNA: TGTGCCAGCAGCCAAAAAAGCGGGAGGGTAAATGAGCAGTTCTTC. The chain uses TRBV3-1 and TRBJ2-1, with 10 bases that match TRBD2. Germline-derived CDR1 and CDR2 are LGHDT and YNNKEL (reference sequence). The CDR3 spans 15 residues. After removal of 2 bases from V and 7 bases from J, the junction contained 5 bases not matched to a gene.